Listed below are T cell receptor beta chains from one sample, sequenced in a study of T cell repertoires in cytomegalovirus infection. Antigens for these TCRs are unknown. MiXCR, applied by TCRdb to the reads, yields one record per CDR3 protein. The sample consists of 250,000 to 300,000 distinct CDR3 sequences, 20% to 25% of them appearing once. Specimen: cultured PBMCs, collected from culture after CMV antigen stimulation. Every receptor here comes from a human donor in good health (CMV status not recorded). Some clones in this sample may be carry-over from other donors' samples. The CDR3 runs from the conserved cysteine through the conserved F or W. A D gene is named only where the DNA matches it firmly. Not every row has a clone size; where given, it reads once, few, many or a size class.

j_call clone_size d_call v_call cdr3_nt cdr3_aa
TRBJ2-1 NA NA TRBV19 TGTGCCAGTACCAATCAGGGGATTTATGAGCAGTTCTTC CASTNQGIYEQFF
TRBJ1-1 few NA TRBV7-9 TGTGCCAGCAGCTTATTCGGAGGGGTCGTCCCAATCCCGAACACTGAAGCTTTCTTT CASSLFGGVVPIPNTEAFF
TRBJ2-1 many TRBD2 TRBV7-2 TGTGCCAGCAGCTTAGGGGGGCGGGGGGCGATCGATGAGCAGTTCTTC CASSLGGRGAIDEQFF
TRBJ1-1 NA TRBD1 TRBV20-1 TGCAGTGCTGGTCGACAGGGGACCACTGAAGCTTTCTTT CSAGRQGTTEAFF
TRBJ2-5 many NA TRBV7-8 TGTGCCAGCCAACCAAACCTTCAAGCTCGAGAGACCCAGTACTTC CASQPNLQARETQYF
TRBJ1-1 many TRBD1 TRBV6-2/TRBV6-3 TGTGCCAGCAGTTACGGGAGGGACAGAGTTTACACTGAAGCTTTCTTT CASSYGRDRVYTEAFF
TRBJ1-2 many NA TRBV11-2 TGTGCCAGCAGCTCACAGACTAACTATGGCTACACCTTC CASSSQTNYGYTF
TRBJ2-3 NA TRBD2 TRBV7-6 TGTGCCAGCAGCTTAGAAGTTGGACTAGCGGGAGATACGCAGTATTTT CASSLEVGLAGDTQYF
TRBJ2-2 NA TRBD1 TRBV7-9 TGTGCCAGCAGCCCCGGACAGGGAATAAGCGGGGAGCTGTTTTTT CASSPGQGISGELFF
TRBJ2-7 NA TRBD2 TRBV6-5 TGTGCCACCGGACTAGCGGAGACCTACGAGCAGTACTTC CATGLAETYEQYF
TRBJ2-3 few NA TRBV6-5 TGTGCCAGCAGTTACCGGGGTAGCGGCGGAGATACGCAGTATTTT CASSYRGSGGDTQYF
TRBJ2-5 few NA TRBV7-2 TGTGCCAGCAGCTTAGGGGCGGCCAGAGGGGAGACCCAGTACTTC CASSLGAARGETQYF
TRBJ1-4 NA TRBD1 TRBV20-1 TGCAGTGCTAGCCAGGGGGCAGGTGAAAAACTGTTTTTT CSASQGAGEKLFF
TRBJ1-2 few NA TRBV20-1 TGCAGTGCTTCCCATCTACAGGGATATGGCTACACCTTC CSASHLQGYGYTF
TRBJ2-5 NA TRBD2 TRBV10-3 TGTGCCGTCTCACGGGGGGACCAAGAGACCCAGTACTTC CAVSRGDQETQYF
TRBJ2-3 NA NA TRBV29-1 TGCAGCGGATGGCAAGATACGCAGTATTTT CSGWQDTQYF
TRBJ2-2 few NA TRBV4-3 TGCGCCAGCAGCCAAGAATTAGGGCAGAACACCGGGGAGCTGTTTTTT CASSQELGQNTGELFF
TRBJ1-4 many NA TRBV7-8 TGTGCCAGCAGCTTAGATCGCCAGACTAATGAAAAACTGTTTTTT CASSLDRQTNEKLFF
TRBJ1-2 NA NA TRBV19 TGTGCCAGTAGTATCGGTAGGGACTATGGCTACACCTTC CASSIGRDYGYTF
TRBJ2-7 few NA TRBV29-1 TGCAGCGTGGCGACTAACCCCTCCTACGAGCAGTACTTC CSVATNPSYEQYF
TRBJ1-4 many NA TRBV7-9 TGTGCCAGCAGCTTAGAGGGCAGGGCGAATGAAAAACTGTTTTTT CASSLEGRANEKLFF
TRBJ1-3 many NA TRBV7-9 TGTGCCAGCAGCTTAGGGGCCAGGGCTGGAAACACCATATATTTT CASSLGARAGNTIYF
TRBJ2-1 few TRBD2 TRBV27 TGTGCCAGCAGTTTTATAGCGGGAGACCCCGCCTACAATGAGCAGTTCTTC CASSFIAGDPAYNEQFF
TRBJ2-1 NA TRBD2 TRBV11-2 TGTGCCAGCAGCTTAGATTATGGCCTAGCGGGAGTGAGTGAGCAGTTCTTC CASSLDYGLAGVSEQFF
TRBJ2-5 few NA TRBV6-5 TGTGCCAGCAGCCTCCAGGGACCCCCTCAAGAGACCCAGTACTTC CASSLQGPPQETQYF
TRBJ2-2 many NA TRBV7-2 TGTGCCAGCAGCCAAAACCAAGGGGGGGAGCTGTTTTTT CASSQNQGGELFF
TRBJ2-5 NA TRBD2 TRBV6-2/TRBV6-3 TGTGCCAGCAGTTACCCTTTCACTAGCGGGAGTATGAAGACCCAGTACTTC CASSYPFTSGSMKTQYF
TRBJ2-3 few NA TRBV6-2/TRBV6-3 TGTGCCAGCAACCAAGGACGGAGCGGCACAGATACGCAGTATTTT CASNQGRSGTDTQYF
TRBJ2-1 few NA TRBV11-3 TGTGCCAGCAGCCCCGGGACTTCCAATGAGCAGTTCTTC CASSPGTSNEQFF
TRBJ2-2 NA TRBD2 TRBV7-2 TGTGCCAGCAGCTTAGGGAGGCTAGCGGGTTCGAACACCGGGGAGCTGTTTTTT CASSLGRLAGSNTGELFF
TRBJ1-4 NA NA TRBV6-4 TGTGCCAGCAGTGACTCCCGTGGACCAAATGAAAAACTGTTTTTT CASSDSRGPNEKLFF
TRBJ1-5 few NA TRBV4-1 TGCGCCAGCAGCCAAGTGGACTATAGCAATCAGCCCCAGCATTTT CASSQVDYSNQPQHF
TRBJ1-1 many NA TRBV7-9 TGTGCCAGCGGAAACACTGAAGCTTTCTTT CASGNTEAFF
TRBJ1-1 few NA TRBV2 TGTGCCAGCAGTGTAAGACCCACTGAAGCTTTCTTT CASSVRPTEAFF
TRBJ2-1 few NA TRBV7-7 TGTGCTAGCAGCTCGGGACCCCTGGGCGTTAATGAGCAGTTCTTC CASSSGPLGVNEQFF
TRBJ1-2 NA NA TRBV19 TGTGCCAGTAGCCCGACCGTGGGGGTAACAGGGACCCGCTATGGCTACACCTTC CASSPTVGVTGTRYGYTF